The 9 T cell receptor beta chains reported below all come from one sample, sequenced in a study of immune heterogeneity within non-small cell lung tumors. TCR beta CDR3 amplification used multiplex PCR with 32 V and 13 J primers. Using its own MiXCR run on the multiplex PCR reads, TCRdb lists one record per CDR3 protein. The profile shows roughly 3,000 distinct CDR3 sequences, about 49% of them singletons. The template consisted of bulk tumor genomic DNA, with approximately 630 ng used per sample. Taken during surgery, several biopsies per primary tumor were spaced as far apart as possible within the tumor mass. The study cohort was described as untreated, and its members had newly diagnosed non-small cell lung cancer. They went on to have curative surgery. Sequencing used lung tumor tissue. These receptors came from a woman aged 55-70 years with non-small cell lung cancer.

The genes are TRBV30 and TRBJ2-1; no clear D gene. This CDR3 is built from 15 residues. The V gene lost 4 bases and the J gene lost 0 bases, with 13 bases spanning the gap. Germline CDR1 reads GTSNPN; CDR2 reads SVGIG (reference sequence). Written as DNA, the CDR3 is TGTGCCTGGAACCAGCAGCAGAGCTCCTACAATGAGCAGTTCTTC. Encoded protein: CAWNQQQSSYNEQFF.

The chain links TRBV19 to TRBJ2-1, with a tentative D call TRBD2 (5 bases). Germline assignment: CDR1 LNHDA and CDR2 SQIVND (reference sequence). This CDR3 has 14 residues. Trimming took off 3 bases at V and 5 bases at J, with 11 bases between the two ends. CDR3 nucleotide sequence: TGTGCCAGTAGTATGGGCCCAGCGGACAATGAGCAGTTCTTC. Translated, it gives CASSMGPADNEQFF.

The gene calls are TRBV3-1 and TRBJ2-7, with D hard to call. The CDR3 is 12 residues long. Germline V gene sequence: CDR1 LGHDT, CDR2 YNNKEL (reference sequence). V gave up 5 bases and J gave up 3 bases, with 8 bases separating them. CDR3 nucleotides: TGTGCCAGCAGCTTAAAAAACTACGAGCAGTACTTC. Translating it yields CASSLKNYEQYF.

This clonotype is large (0.1 to 1%). This chain uses TRBV6-6 with TRBJ2-1; maybe TRBD1 (5 bases). Trimming removed 2 bases at V and 3 bases at J, with 11 bases between. Germline CDR1 reads MNHNY; CDR2 reads SVGAGI (reference sequence). The CDR3 consists of 15 residues. In DNA form, the CDR3 reads TGTGCCAGCAGTTACGAACACAGGTACTACAATGAGCAGTTCTTC. Protein: CASSYEHRYYNEQFF.

This clonotype was detected a few times. The gene calls are TRBV30 and TRBJ2-2, with TRBD1 matching over 8 bases. After removal of 3 bases from V and 5 bases from J, the junction contained 5 bases not matched to a gene. The CDR3 runs to 14 residues. Germline CDR1 reads GTSNPN; CDR2 reads SVGIG (reference sequence). The DNA for the CDR3 is TGTGCCTGGAGGGGCAGGGGGCGGACCGGGGAGCTGTTTTTT. Translating it yields CAWRGRGRTGELFF.

This clonotype was counted once. The chain links TRBV10-3 to TRBJ1-5; D gene uncertain. Looked up from germline, CDR1 is ENHRY and CDR2 is SYGVKD. V was pared by 11 bases and J by 0 bases, with 20 bases between. The CDR3 runs 16 residues. CDR3 residues: CAAGTKGSGSNQPQHF. Here the CDR3 DNA reads TGTGCCGCCGGAACTAAGGGATCGGGTAGCAATCAGCCCCAGCATTTT.

This clonotype is termed large (0.1 to 1%). This chain uses TRBV5-1 with TRBJ2-7; a weak D match, TRBD2 (6 bases). The germline V and J ends were trimmed by 0 bases and 3 bases, with 10 bases remaining between them. CDR3 size: 14 residues. Germline lookup yields CDR1 SGHRS and CDR2 YFSETQ. For the CDR3, the DNA is TGCGCCAGCAGCTTGGGGGTGACTAGCTACGAGCAGTACTTC. Its protein product is CASSLGVTSYEQYF.

The CDR3 DNA sequence: TGTGCCAGCAGTCCTGGGAGTAGCGGGCAAGAGACCCAGTACTTC. Translation: CASSPGSSGQETQYF. The rearrangement uses TRBV12-3 or TRBV12-4 and TRBJ2-5; the match to TRBD2 covers 7 bases. This CDR3 is 15 amino acids long. The ends lost 5 bases at V and 2 bases at J; junction bases unmatched: 8.

J is TRBJ2-7 and V is TRBV6-1; D ambiguous. CDR3 length: 13 amino acids. CDR1 and CDR2 from the germline V gene are MNHNS and SASEGT. The V and J ends lost 2 bases and 2 bases respectively, with 7 bases between them. The CDR3 nucleotides are TGTGCCAGCAGTGAAAGGGAACCCTACGAGCAGTACTTC. This codes for CASSEREPYEQYF.